The TCR beta chain under discussion was sequenced for a study of blood T cell repertoires in COVID-19. About the research overall: Sample material is recorded as cDNA or gDNA derived from T cells, B-cell-depleted T cells, or PBMCs.

Profiled with immunoSEQ multiplex PCR; TCRdb holds only in-frame clones, not every one. The data show over 6,500 clones, 89% seen once. The receptor was derived from a human donor in a cohort sampled during active COVID-19. The donor label of this sample is uncertain. Material for sequencing was peripheral blood.

The CDR3 protein is CAWGGQGGEKLFF. DNA for the CDR3: TGTGCCTGGGGGGGACAGGGAGGCGAAAAACTGTTTTTT. The gene calls are TRBV30 and TRBJ1-4, with 9 bases lining up with TRBD1. The V and J ends lost 5 bases and 8 bases, in that order; junction bases with no gene match: 6. Germline V CDR1 and CDR2: GTSNPN, SVGIG (reference sequence). The CDR3 totals 13 residues.